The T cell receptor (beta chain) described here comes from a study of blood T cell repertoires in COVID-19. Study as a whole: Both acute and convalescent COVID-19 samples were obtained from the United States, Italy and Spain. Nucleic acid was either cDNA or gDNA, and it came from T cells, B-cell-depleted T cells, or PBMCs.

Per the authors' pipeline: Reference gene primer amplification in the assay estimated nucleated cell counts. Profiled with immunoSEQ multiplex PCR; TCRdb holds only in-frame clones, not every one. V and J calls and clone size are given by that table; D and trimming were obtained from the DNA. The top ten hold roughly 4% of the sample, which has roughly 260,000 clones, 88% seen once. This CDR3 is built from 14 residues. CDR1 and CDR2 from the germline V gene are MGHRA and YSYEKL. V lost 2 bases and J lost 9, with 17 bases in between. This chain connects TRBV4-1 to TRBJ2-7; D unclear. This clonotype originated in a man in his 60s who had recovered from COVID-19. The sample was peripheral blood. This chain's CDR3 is CASSQIGPPTGQYF. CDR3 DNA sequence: TGCGCCAGCAGCCAAATCGGCCCTCCCACGGGGCAGTACTTC.